The 21 T cell receptor beta chains below were found in one sample sequenced in a study of shared clonotypes between healthy human individuals. Here immunoSEQ multiplex PCR was the method, and the copy in TCRdb shows in-frame clones only, minus some. This table holds 1.5 million to 2.5 million clones, about 95% found once. Naive CD8 cells lacked CD45RO and underwent positive selection for CCR7, leaving out terminally differentiated effector memory CD45RA+ cells. The sample consisted of naive CD8+ T cells sorted from blood. These receptors were collected from a man younger than 35 in good health.

The chain is built from TRBV7-9 and TRBJ2-5; 7 bases are shared with TRBD2. In germline, CDR1 is SEHNR, CDR2 FQNEAQ (reference sequence). The CDR3 has 14 amino acids. The trim removed 5 bases at V and 3 bases at J, leaving 6 bases unmatched. The CDR3 region is CASSLLGGKETQYF. The CDR3 bases are TGTGCCAGCAGCCTCCTCGGGGGGAAAGAGACCCAGTACTTC. Full variable domain (outside the CDR3, taken from reference TRBV7-9 and TRBJ2-5): DTGVSQNPRHKITKRGQNVTFRCDPISEHNRLYWYRQTLGQGPEFLTYFQNEAQLEKSRLLSDRFSAERPKGSFSTLEIQRTEQGDSAMYLCASSLLGGKETQYFGPGTRLLVL.

The chain is built from TRBV4-1 and TRBJ1-2; D remains ambiguous. The ends were cut back, 0 bases at V and 0 bases at J, with 17 bases in the middle. There are 18 residues in the CDR3. CDR1 and CDR2 from the germline V gene are MGHRA and YSYEKL. CDR3 sequence: CASSQDEGNLQANYGYTF. The CDR3, as DNA: TGCGCCAGCAGCCAAGACGAAGGGAACCTACAAGCTAACTATGGCTACACCTTC.

This sequence joins TRBV14 and TRBJ2-7; 12 bases align to TRBD1. This CDR3 has 14 residues. Unmatched junction bases numbered 7, after V lost 10 bases and J lost 3 bases. From germline, CDR1 is SGHDN and CDR2 FVKESK. DNA of the CDR3: TGTGCCAACCAGGGACAGGGGGCCGACTACGAGCAGTACTTC. Protein sequence: CANQGQGADYEQYF.

The chain has TRBV27 and TRBJ1-5; a possible D gene is TRBD1 (6 bases). The V end was cut by 6 bases, the J end by 4 bases, with 19 bases between. Per the germline V gene, CDR1 is MNHEY and CDR2 is SMNVEV (reference sequence). CDR3 length equals 16 residues. The CDR3 coding sequence is TGTGCCAGCAGCCTCCAGGCGGGGGCTCCGAATCAGCCCCAGCATTTT. As protein: CASSLQAGAPNQPQHF.

The chain links TRBV4-1 to TRBJ2-5; tentatively, D is TRBD2 (6 bases). The ends were cut back, 4 bases at V and 5 bases at J, with 14 bases in the middle. CDR3 length: 14 amino acids. Germline-derived CDR1 and CDR2 are MGHRA and YSYEKL. CDR3 bases: TGCGCCAGCAGCCTTAGCGGCGTCGGGGAGACCCAGTACTTC. As protein: CASSLSGVGETQYF.

This clone was counted a few times. The chain has TRBV9 and TRBJ1-1, with D possibly TRBD1 on 5 matching bases. Germline V gene sequence: CDR1 SGDLS, CDR2 YYNGEE. V lost 4 bases and J lost 10, with 17 bases in between. This CDR3 contains 13 residues. This CDR3 is CASSPPRETGAFF. CDR3 bases: TGTGCCAGCAGCCCACCCAGAGAAACAGGAGCTTTCTTT.

The V gene is TRBV7-9, the J gene TRBJ1-2; D is perhaps TRBD1 (6 bases). Germline V gene data show CDR1 as SEHNR and CDR2 as FQNEAQ (reference sequence). The CDR3 is 15 residues long. V was cut by 5 bases and J by 7 bases, with 20 bases left in between. Here the CDR3 DNA reads TGTGCCAGCAGCCAGGAGATGCAGGGGCGCCTTGGCTACACCTTC. Translated: CASSQEMQGRLGYTF.

The V and J genes are TRBV6-1 and TRBJ1-5; the match to TRBD1 covers 10 bases. The V segment lost 3 bases and the J segment 9 bases; nucleotides outside the gene matches: 11. Per germline, CDR1 MNHNS and CDR2 SASEGT. The CDR3 is made up of 16 amino acids. The CDR3 loop is CASSDQTGGLGRPQHF. The CDR3 nucleotides are TGTGCCAGCAGTGACCAGACAGGGGGCCTCGGCCGGCCCCAGCATTTT.

This clone has only a few counts. The chain employs TRBV4-1 and TRBJ1-6; D perhaps matches TRBD1 (6 bases). The length of the CDR3 is 17 residues. V lost 4 bases and J lost 9, with 22 bases in between. The germline gives CDR1 MGHRA, CDR2 YSYEKL. This CDR3 reads CASSLGGGRGGISPLHF. The CDR3 DNA sequence: TGCGCCAGCAGCCTAGGGGGGGGAAGGGGAGGAATTTCACCCCTCCACTTT.

To note about this clone: A junction boundary mismatches the germline segment, possibly from a read error. Other DNA sequences from this sample encode an identical CDR3 as well. This sequence joins TRBV7-7 and TRBJ2-7; 8 nucleotides line up with TRBD1. Per the germline V gene, CDR1 is SSHAT and CDR2 is FNYEAQ (reference sequence). CDR3 size: 13 residues. CDR3 nucleotides: TGTGCTAGCAGCCCTGGACAGGGTTACGAGCAGTACTTC. Translating gives CASSPGQGYEQYF.

The chain is built from TRBV9 and TRBJ2-5, with D possibly being TRBD2 (5 bases). Germline V CDR1 and CDR2: SGDLS, YYNGEE. The CDR3 is 15 amino acids. The V end was cut by 0 bases, the J end by 6 bases, with 15 bases between. The CDR3: CASSVGVSGIQTQYF. Here the CDR3 DNA reads TGTGCCAGCAGCGTAGGGGTTTCGGGAATTCAGACCCAGTACTTC.

The DNA of the CDR3 is TGTGCCAGCAGAACAAGCGGGGCGTACACAGATACGCAGTATTTT. Translating gives CASRTSGAYTDTQYF. This sequence joins TRBV6-5 and TRBJ2-3; 7 nucleotides line up with TRBD2. From germline, CDR1 is MNHEY and CDR2 SVGAGI. The ends lost 6 bases at V and 2 bases at J; junction bases unmatched: 8. This CDR3 contains 15 residues.

The V call is TRBV18, the J call TRBJ1-2; tentatively, D is TRBD1 (6 bases). CDR1 KGHSH and CDR2 LQKENI come from the germline V gene. V lost 6 bases, J lost 4 bases, and 18 bases lay in between. This CDR3 has 15 residues. The CDR3 DNA sequence: TGTGCCAGCTCCGAGGGGGGATCACCCTCCTATGGCTACACCTTC. It yields the protein CASSEGGSPSYGYTF.

J is TRBJ2-7 and V is TRBV27; tentatively, D is TRBD1 (6 bases). Looked up from germline, CDR1 is MNHEY and CDR2 is SMNVEV (reference sequence). The CDR3 runs 12 residues. The V end lost 9 bases, the J end lost 1 base, and 10 bases lay between the germline ends. The CDR3 bases are TGTGCCAGTGGGACACAATCCTACGAGCAGTACTTC. Encoded protein: CASGTQSYEQYF.

For this clone: The same CDR3 is also encoded by other DNA sequences in this sample. The J gene is TRBJ2-7, the V gene TRBV6-5; D not certain. Germline V gene data show CDR1 as MNHEY and CDR2 as SVGAGI. This CDR3 is built from 14 residues. V dropped 0 bases and J dropped 1 base, with 7 bases sitting between them. The chain's CDR3 is CASSYSQPSYEQYF. The CDR3 nucleotides read TGTGCCAGCAGTTACTCGCAGCCTTCCTACGAGCAGTACTTC.

The chain uses TRBV6-1 and TRBJ1-6, with TRBD1 as a possible D gene (6 bases). The CDR3 contains 16 residues. The V and J ends lost 4 bases and 8 bases respectively, with 18 bases between them. CDR1 is MNHNS and CDR2 is SASEGT in the germline V gene. CDR3 region: CASSAFDRPRDSPLHF. The CDR3 DNA follows: TGTGCCAGCAGTGCCTTCGACAGGCCTAGGGATTCACCCCTCCACTTT.

The chain links TRBV4-3 to TRBJ2-1, with 9 bases fitting TRBD2. The V gene end was trimmed by 0 bases and the J gene end by 7 bases; junction bases not matched to a gene: 10. The V gene's germline CDR1 is LGHNA and CDR2 YSLEER. The CDR3 is 17 amino acids. For the CDR3, the DNA is TGCGCCAGCAGCCAAGAATGGGGAGTAGCGGGAGTGAATGAGCAGTTCTTC. Protein product: CASSQEWGVAGVNEQFF.

The V and J genes are TRBV19 and TRBJ2-7; TRBD2 might be the D (5 bases). V lost 0 bases and J lost 3, with 6 bases in between. CDR3 size: 13 residues. Germline V lookup: CDR1 LNHDA, CDR2 SQIVND (reference sequence). The CDR3 nucleotides read TGTGCCAGTAGTATAGATCGGGACTACGAGCAGTACTTC. This codes for CASSIDRDYEQYF.

The rearrangement links TRBV5-6 to TRBJ2-7, with TRBD1 matching 12 bases. Germline CDR1 SGHDT, CDR2 YYEEEE. V lost 3 bases to trimming and J lost 6 bases; unmatched junction nucleotides: 1. The CDR3 is made up of 13 amino acids. The CDR3: CASSWDRGPEQYF. The CDR3 DNA reads TGTGCCAGCAGCTGGGACAGGGGGCCCGAGCAGTACTTC.

V usage is TRBV2 and J usage is TRBJ1-1; tentatively, D is TRBD1 (5 bases). The CDR3 is made up of 16 amino acids. Germline CDR1 reads SNHLY; CDR2 reads FYNNEI. Trimming left V 3 bases short and J 3 bases short, with 17 bases between. The CDR3: CASSETLGVWDTEAFF. Written as DNA, the CDR3 is TGTGCCAGCAGTGAGACCTTAGGGGTGTGGGACACTGAAGCTTTCTTT.

The V and J genes are TRBV29-1 and TRBJ2-7; no clear D. Between the trimmed V and J ends, which lost 4 bases and 5 bases, there was a span of 15 bases. Germline loops: CDR1 SQVTM, CDR2 ANQGSEA. The CDR3 is 13 amino acids. The CDR3 reads CSVVFGREDEQYF. The CDR3 DNA follows: TGCAGCGTTGTGTTCGGCCGTGAGGACGAGCAGTACTTC.